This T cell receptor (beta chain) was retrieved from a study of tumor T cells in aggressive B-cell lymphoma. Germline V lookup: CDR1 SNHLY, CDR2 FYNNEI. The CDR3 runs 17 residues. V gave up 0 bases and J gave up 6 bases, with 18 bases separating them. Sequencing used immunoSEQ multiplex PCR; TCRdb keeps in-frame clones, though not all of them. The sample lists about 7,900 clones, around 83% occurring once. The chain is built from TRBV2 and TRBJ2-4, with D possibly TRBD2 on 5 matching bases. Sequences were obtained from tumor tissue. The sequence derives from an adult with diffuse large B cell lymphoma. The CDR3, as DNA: TGTGCCAGCAGTGAAGCCGGGATCCATACCTTGGGAAACATTCAGTACTTC. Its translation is CASSEAGIHTLGNIQYF.